In its sample, the clone carrying this TCR beta chain was seen a few times. This sample is part of a study of blood T cell repertoires in COVID-19. Study information: Samples representing acute and convalescent COVID-19 were sourced from the United States, Italy and Spain. In each case, the material was cDNA or gDNA derived from T cells, B-cell-depleted T cells, or PBMCs.

Original data processing: The authors estimated nucleated cell counts from reference gene primer amplification. Sequencing was performed with immunoSEQ multiplex PCR; in TCRdb, only in-frame clones are kept and a portion is missing. V, J and clone size are those of that table, while D and trimming were read from the DNA. The sample lists about 87,000 clones, under 85% occurring once. Sequenced: peripheral blood. The receptor comes from a woman aged 65 to 85 with acute or convalescent COVID-19.

In DNA form, the CDR3 reads TGTGCCAGCAGCTTGAATTCAGGGGGCTTTACTGAAGCTTTCTTT. It encodes CASSLNSGGFTEAFF. The genes are TRBV7-9 and TRBJ1-1, with TRBD1 identical over 8 bases. Germline loops: CDR1 SEHNR, CDR2 FQNEAQ (reference sequence). The V gene end was trimmed by 3 bases and the J gene end by 5 bases; junction bases not matched to a gene: 8. This CDR3 is built from 15 residues. The full variable domain, with the rest looked up from reference TRBV7-9 and TRBJ1-1, is DTGVSQNPRHKITKRGQNVTFRCDPISEHNRLYWYRQTLGQGPEFLTYFQNEAQLEKSRLLSDRFSAERPKGSFSTLEIQRTEQGDSAMYLCASSLNSGGFTEAFFGQGTRLTVV.